This T cell receptor beta chain was recovered during a study of T cells after yellow fever vaccination. Study results and limitations: Reappearance after the booster was observed for most primary-vaccination clones (about 96% CD4, about 85% CD8). Highly abundant clonotypes carried over from the bulk population could end up in FACS-sorted repertoires as contaminants.

Germline-derived CDR1 and CDR2 are SGHRS and YFSETQ. This CDR3 has 13 amino acids. V lost 2 bases and J 2 bases, leaving 8 bases between the germline ends. A 5'RACE template-switching step, the method used to make TCR cDNA, added a universal primer site and UMIs. In TCRdb, the 5' RACE reads were re-called with MiXCR into one record per CDR3 protein. The repertoire includes hundreds of thousands of distinct CDR3 sequences, around an eighth of them detected once, and about 14% sits in the top ten. The sample holds a few counts of this clonotype. Its target is unknown. The chain joins TRBV5-1 to TRBJ2-7, with D perhaps TRBD1 (6 bases). Sample: PBMCs, taken on the day of the yellow fever booster vaccination. This TCR was recovered from a man aged 25-40 years who received the YFV17D yellow fever vaccine. The CDR3 loop is CASSFTGPYEQYF. CDR3 nucleotides: TGCGCCAGCAGCTTCACAGGGCCCTACGAGCAGTACTTC.